Below, 17 T cell receptor beta chains from the same sample are listed, as sequenced in a study of blood T cell repertoires in COVID-19 (dated by TCRdb to 2020 to 2021). The protocol used for the library was the immunoSEQ multiplex PCR assay. TCRdb mirrors the immuneACCESS table, restricted to in-frame sequences. Some clones are absent from its copies; in checked studies, under half trace to an unresolved V gene, and the reason for the others is unknown. The sample table shows about 250,000 clones, and around 82% are seen once. The ten most abundant clones make up 15% to 19% of the sample. The sample comprised peripheral blood. Receptor source: a person aged 70 to 80 with COVID-19, enrolled during active disease.

The chain employs TRBV6-5 and TRBJ2-1, with 9 bases that match TRBD1. The CDR3 extends over 15 amino acids. In germline, CDR1 is MNHEY, CDR2 SVGAGI. After removal of 6 bases from V and 3 bases from J, the junction contained 6 bases not matched to a gene. The CDR3 region has the DNA TGTGCCAGCAGAATAACAGGGGGCCTCTACAATGAGCAGTTCTTC. This encodes CASRITGGLYNEQFF.

The gene calls are TRBV7-2 and TRBJ2-1; possibly TRBD2 for D (6 bases). The CDR3 consists of 16 residues. Trimming removed 1 base at V and 1 base at J, with 11 bases between. Germline CDR1 is SGHTA and CDR2 is FQGNSA. For the CDR3, the DNA is TGTGCCAGCAGCTTAGGGAGGGCCCTTTCCTACAATGAGCAGTTCTTC. Translated, it gives CASSLGRALSYNEQFF. Full variable domain (outside the CDR3, taken from reference TRBV7-2 and TRBJ2-1): GAGVSQSPSNKVTEKGKDVELRCDPISGHTALYWYRQSLGQGLEFLIYFQGNSAPDKSGLPSDRFSAERTGGSVSTLTIQRTQQEDSAVYLCASSLGRALSYNEQFFGPGTRLTVL.

The chain links TRBV10-3 to TRBJ1-6, with D unresolved. Germline-derived CDR1 and CDR2 are ENHRY and SYGVKD. Trimming took 2 bases from V and 7 from J, leaving 12 bases between them. The CDR3 covers 15 residues. This CDR3 reads CAISEAGQRNSPLHF. As DNA, the CDR3 is TGTGCCATCAGTGAGGCGGGTCAAAGGAATTCACCCCTCCACTTT.

The chain combines TRBV11-1 with TRBJ2-1; the D gene is possibly TRBD2 (6 bases). V lost 3 bases to trimming and J lost 0 bases, with 9 bases between them. This CDR3 has 15 amino acids. Germline CDR1 SGHAT, CDR2 FQDESV (reference sequence). The CDR3 nucleotides read TGTGCCAGCAGCTTGGCGCGGGGCTCCTACAATGAGCAGTTCTTC. It codes for CASSLARGSYNEQFF.

The chain has TRBV18 and TRBJ2-5, with a weak D call TRBD1 (6 bases). The CDR3 has 14 residues. Germline loops: CDR1 KGHSH, CDR2 LQKENI. V was clipped by 1 base and J by 1 base, with 7 bases between them. The DNA of the CDR3 is TGTGCCAGCTCACCACGGACAGCCCAAGAGACCCAGTACTTC. Encoded protein: CASSPRTAQETQYF.

This chain joins TRBV7-2 and TRBJ2-3, with 10 bases matching TRBD2. The germline gives CDR1 SGHTA, CDR2 FQGNSA. The V and J ends lost 6 bases and 2 bases, in that order; junction bases with no gene match: 5. The CDR3 sequence is 15 residues long. The CDR3 here is CASRDTSGTTDTQYF. In nucleotides, the CDR3 is TGTGCCAGCAGGGATACTAGCGGGACCACAGATACGCAGTATTTT.

The chain combines TRBV18 with TRBJ1-1; D not certain. Germline CDR1 reads KGHSH; CDR2 reads LQKENI. This CDR3 has 15 residues. Trimming shortened V by 4 bases and J by 5 bases, and 17 bases separated the two germline ends. The DNA for the CDR3 is TGTGCCAGCTCACGCATGGTCCCCCGAGGGACTGAAGCTTTCTTT. Translated: CASSRMVPRGTEAFF.

This chain joins TRBV5-6 and TRBJ1-1; D ambiguous. The CDR3 loop spans 15 amino acids. Germline V CDR1 and CDR2: SGHDT, YYEEEE. V was pared by 4 bases and J by 7 bases, with 20 bases between. The CDR3 reads CASSRNILAGFEAFF. DNA of the CDR3: TGTGCCAGCAGCCGTAATATTCTAGCGGGTTTTGAAGCTTTCTTT.

The chain links TRBV19 to TRBJ2-3; a weak D match, TRBD2 (7 bases). This CDR3 contains 14 residues. Germline V gene data show CDR1 as LNHDA and CDR2 as SQIVND (reference sequence). V was cut by 8 bases and J by 2 bases, with 14 bases left in between. The CDR3 spells CASGRGGPTDTQYF. The CDR3, as DNA: TGTGCCAGTGGTAGGGGGGGGCCCACAGATACGCAGTATTTT.

The chain has TRBV12-3 or TRBV12-4 and TRBJ1-5; D unclear. V gave up 6 bases and J gave up 9 bases, with 12 bases separating them. This CDR3 comprises 12 residues. The CDR3 protein is CASRGAGPPQHF. CDR3 sequence (DNA): TGTGCCAGCAGGGGAGCGGGTCCGCCCCAGCATTTT.

The V call is TRBV6-5, the J call TRBJ2-2; D perhaps matches TRBD2 (6 bases). Germline V CDR1 and CDR2: MNHEY, SVGAGI. The CDR3 is 14 amino acids. V was shortened by 6 bases and J by 5 bases, with 13 bases between the two germline ends. The CDR3 protein is CASRRAGTTGELFF. CDR3 bases: TGTGCCAGCAGAAGGGCGGGAACGACCGGGGAGCTGTTTTTT.

J is TRBJ2-7 and V is TRBV5-1, with TRBD1 identical over 11 bases. V trimming: 7 bases; J trimming: 0 bases; junction bases outside the gene matches: 3. The CDR3 runs to 14 residues. Per the germline V gene, CDR1 is SGHRS and CDR2 is YFSETQ. CDR3 region: CASSGTGGSYEQYF. The CDR3 nucleotides read TGCGCCAGCTCCGGGACAGGGGGCTCCTACGAGCAGTACTTC.

The chain links TRBV27 to TRBJ1-4, with TRBD1 identical over 8 bases. Trimming at V came to 6 bases and at J to 8 bases, leaving 11 bases not matched to a gene. This CDR3 region has 15 residues. In germline, CDR1 is MNHEY, CDR2 SMNVEV (reference sequence). The CDR3 nucleotides read TGTGCCAGCAGCCATACGACAGGGGAGGTGGAAAAACTGTTTTTT. Its protein is CASSHTTGEVEKLFF.

The chain links TRBV7-9 to TRBJ1-1, with 10 positions matching TRBD1. CDR3 size: 12 residues. Germline V gene lookup returns CDR1 SEHNR and CDR2 FQNEAQ (reference sequence). After removal of 5 bases from V and 11 bases from J, the junction contained 5 bases not matched to a gene. CDR3 amino acids: CASSTQDRGAFF. In nucleotides, the CDR3 is TGTGCCAGCAGCACACAGGACAGGGGGGCTTTCTTT.

This clone occurred once. The V and J genes are TRBV28 and TRBJ1-5; 8 bases align to TRBD1. The V segment lost 6 bases and the J segment 4 bases; nucleotides outside the gene matches: 11. The CDR3 length is 16 residues. The germline V gene encodes CDR1 MDHEN and CDR2 SYDVKM. CDR3 amino acids: CASSPLLTGVNQPQHF. Here the CDR3 DNA reads TGTGCCAGCAGCCCTCTTCTGACAGGGGTTAATCAGCCCCAGCATTTT.

Of note for this clone: The junction departs from the called germline gene at one end, perhaps through a read error. The V call is TRBV19, the J call TRBJ1-2; 9 nucleotides align to TRBD1. Germline CDR1 LNHDA, CDR2 SQIVND (reference sequence). The CDR3 contains 13 residues. CDR3 DNA sequence: TGTGCCAGTAGTATAGATACCGGGACAGGGTACTCCTTC. Translating it yields CASSIDTGTGYSF. Supplemented by reference TRBV19 and TRBJ1-2, the full variable domain reads DGGITQSPKYLFRKEGQNVTLSCEQNLNHDAMYWYRQDPGQGLRLIYYSQIVNDFQKGDIAEGYSVSREKKESFPLTVTSAQKNPTAFYLCASSIDTGTGYSFGSGTRLTVV.

J is TRBJ1-5 and V is TRBV7-9, with TRBD1 as a possible D gene (6 bases). CDR3 length: 16 amino acids. V lost 1 base to trimming and J lost 2 bases, with 12 bases between them. Germline CDR1 and CDR2: SEHNR and FQNEAQ (reference sequence). The CDR3 region is CASSLVAAGGNQPQHF. Written as DNA, the CDR3 is TGTGCCAGCAGCTTAGTTGCGGCAGGGGGCAATCAGCCCCAGCATTTT. The variable domain in full, with the rest retrieved from reference TRBV7-9 and TRBJ1-5, is DTGVSQNPRHKITKRGQNVTFRCDPISEHNRLYWYRQTLGQGPEFLTYFQNEAQLEKSRLLSDRFSAERPKGSFSTLEIQRTEQGDSAMYLCASSLVAAGGNQPQHFGDGTRLSIL.